This TCR beta chain was profiled in a study of cytomegalovirus exposure and HLA in healthy donors. Study-wide context: From donors who were HLA-typed, an early data release held around 80 million unique TCRs. Membership in the Caucasian-associated ancestry cluster was found for about four fifths of approximately 380 genotyped donors.

Worth noting for this clone: Its specificity is unknown. A read error may produce the germline difference seen at one junction end.

PCR primers comprised 60 Vbeta and 13 Jbeta primers. Produced via immunoSEQ multiplex PCR; TCRdb's table is partial and in-frame only. The repertoire holds 120,000 or so clones, with around 85% as singletons. The CDR3 runs to 16 residues. Germline V gene data show CDR1 as SGHVS and CDR2 as FNYEAQ. Study results and caveats: Data from an earlier analysis indicated that most TCR beta V segments were productive either about 87% or about 30% of the time. Later, an analysis showed that TCR beta chains associated with HLA were more clonally expanded than others that were equally common.

The chain joins TRBV7-6 to TRBJ1-1, with 9 bases fitting TRBD1. The source material was PBMCs. This clonotype was obtained from a man aged 18 to 29 in good health and CMV-seropositive. CDR3 protein: CVSSPGQGLGNTEAFF. In DNA, the CDR3 is TGTGTCAGCAGCCCTGGACAGGGGTTGGGGAACACTGAAGCTTTCTTT.